This TCR beta chain is drawn from a study of CD8 T cells in Susac syndrome. Overall study context: Patients with Susac syndrome were therapy-naive, treated with corticosteroids, or treated with intravenous immunoglobulin alone when blood was collected. Study-level points and caveats: TCR sequencing and HLA analysis covered a relatively small number of individuals. In total CD8+ repertoires, 15 to 20 Susac-specific public clones were found, and in CD8+ TEMRA repertoires, roughly five were found.

Random hexamers were used to reverse transcribe an amount of roughly 0.45 to 1 ug RNA. immunoSEQ multiplex PCR amplified TCR beta CDR3 across 54 Vbeta, 13 Jbeta. TCRdb redid the calling of the immunoSEQ multiplex PCR reads with MiXCR, one entry per CDR3 protein. The sample holds some 140,000 distinct CDR3 sequences, around 93% seen once. Comments on this clonotype: Its cognate antigen is unknown.

This receptor was obtained from a human donor with Susac syndrome. Sequenced: CD8+ T cells from PBMCs.

As DNA, the CDR3 is TGTGCCACCAGCGGCCCCGACAGGGGTACCTACGAGCAGTACTTC. Translation gives CATSGPDRGTYEQYF. The chain is built from TRBV15 and TRBJ2-7, with 8 positions matching TRBD1. This CDR3 spans 15 amino acids. Germline assignment: CDR1 LNHNV and CDR2 YYDKDF (reference sequence). V lost 5 bases and J lost 2; bases outside the gene matches: 8.